The next 10 T cell receptor beta chains were all read from a single sample in a study of blood T cell repertoires in COVID-19. The protocol was immunoSEQ multiplex PCR, while the TCRdb copy is restricted to in-frame clones and leaves out a portion. Of over 80,000 clones in the sample, around 93% were seen once. The source material was peripheral blood. The receptors come from a human donor with active COVID-19. The donor label of this sample is uncertain.

The V gene is TRBV6-1, the J gene TRBJ2-5; TRBD2 agrees at 11 bases. The germline gives CDR1 MNHNS, CDR2 SASEGT. The CDR3 is 15 amino acids. Trimming at V came to 3 bases and at J to 4 bases, leaving 4 bases not matched to a gene. The CDR3 nucleotides are TGTGCCAGCAGTGACGTAGCGGGGGGGTCAGAGACCCAGTACTTC. This encodes CASSDVAGGSETQYF.

The CDR3, as DNA: TGTGCCAGCAGCCGTGACAGGGGCCCCCTGGGGTACACTGAAGCTTTCTTT. Translated, it gives CASSRDRGPLGYTEAFF. The V gene is TRBV5-4, the J gene TRBJ1-1, with 8 bases lining up with TRBD1. V trimming: 4 bases; J trimming: 3 bases; junction bases outside the gene matches: 14. Germline CDR1 reads SGHNT; CDR2 reads YYREEE (reference sequence). The CDR3 sequence is 17 residues long. The variable domain in full, completed from reference TRBV5-4 and TRBJ1-1, reads ETGVTQSPTHLIKTRGQQVTLRCSSQSGHNTVSWYQQALGQGPQFIFQYYREEENGRGNFPPRFSGLQFPNYSSELNVNALELDDSALYLCASSRDRGPLGYTEAFFGQGTRLTVV.

V and J are TRBV5-4 and TRBJ1-1; the D is unclear. Germline CDR1 is SGHNT and CDR2 is YYREEE (reference sequence). The CDR3 loop spans 14 amino acids. Trimming removed 0 bases at V and 0 bases at J, with 6 bases between. The CDR3, as DNA: TGTGCCAGCAGCTTGGCGAGGGTGAACACTGAAGCTTTCTTT. Its protein is CASSLARVNTEAFF.

This clone has just one count. J is TRBJ1-6 and V is TRBV6-5; no clear D gene. Deletions cut 10 bases from V and 3 bases from J, with 13 bases between. The CDR3 is 14 amino acids. Germline-derived CDR1 and CDR2 are MNHEY and SVGAGI. Here the CDR3 reads CATSVADYNSPLHF. CDR3 bases: TGTGCCACCTCGGTAGCCGACTATAATTCACCCCTCCACTTT.

This chain uses TRBV27 with TRBJ1-5; the D gene is possibly TRBD1 (5 bases). Germline assignment: CDR1 MNHEY and CDR2 SMNVEV (reference sequence). The CDR3 is 14 residues long. V lost 3 bases and J lost 6, with 12 bases in between. CDR3 residues: CASSFVGGGQPQHF. CDR3 nucleotide sequence: TGTGCCAGCAGTTTCGTGGGGGGGGGTCAGCCCCAGCATTTT.

In this sample, this clone turned up once. This sequence joins TRBV9 and TRBJ2-3; D not resolved. The CDR3 sequence is 13 residues long. CDR1 and CDR2 (germline): SGDLS, YYNGEE. Trimming shortened V by 0 bases and J by 5 bases, and 7 bases separated the two germline ends. The CDR3 reads CASSVVAEDTQYF. The CDR3 DNA is TGTGCCAGCAGCGTAGTGGCCGAAGATACGCAGTATTTT.

The V call is TRBV18, the J call TRBJ2-7; D gene unclear. The CDR3 has 15 residues. Germline V gene lookup returns CDR1 KGHSH and CDR2 LQKENI. Trimming took off 3 bases at V and 2 bases at J, with 14 bases between the two ends. CDR3 nucleotide sequence: TGTGCCAGCTCACCGATGACTGGAAGAACCTACGAGCAGTACTTC. This encodes CASSPMTGRTYEQYF.

The chain uses TRBV20-1 and TRBJ2-5; 10 bases align to TRBD2. The CDR3 sequence is 15 residues long. The ends lost 3 bases at V and 4 bases at J; junction bases unmatched: 8. The germline gives CDR1 DFQATT, CDR2 SNEGSKA (reference sequence). The CDR3 sequence: CSASLLAGDGETQYF. The DNA for the CDR3 is TGCAGTGCTAGTTTGCTAGCGGGGGACGGAGAGACCCAGTACTTC.

The chain combines TRBV10-3 with TRBJ1-5; a possible D gene is TRBD1 (6 bases). The CDR3 runs 13 residues. Germline values: CDR1 ENHRY, CDR2 SYGVKD. V was cut by 4 bases and J by 4 bases, with 8 bases left in between. The CDR3 sequence is CAISAGANQPQHF. The CDR3 region has the DNA TGTGCCATCAGTGCAGGGGCTAATCAGCCCCAGCATTTT.

The V gene is TRBV6-5, the J gene TRBJ1-2, with 12 bases aligning to TRBD1. CDR1 and CDR2 (germline): MNHEY, SVGAGI. V was clipped by 6 bases and J by 6 bases; unmatched bases: 5. This CDR3 has 14 amino acids. The CDR3 sequence: CASRGDRGLHGYTF. The CDR3 DNA reads as TGTGCCAGCAGGGGGGACAGGGGGCTTCATGGCTACACCTTC.